This entry concerns a single TCR beta chain. The antigen this receptor binds is unknown. The sample holds no much larger clone one base away, and base qualities are not on file. Taken with the paper, the label for time point translates to: roughly 27 days on oral tofacitinib. The treatment or condition label for this specimen denotes: oral pan-JAK inhibitor, 5-10 mg twice daily. From alopecia areata patients, peripheral blood was collected along with lesional scalp punch biopsies. PBMCs were isolated by density centrifugation and stained for CD3, CD4 and CD8, and CD4+ and CD8+ T cells were sorted on a FACSAria. The CDR3 sequence holds 10 residues, the cysteine and phenylalanine included. Of all the DNA, just the CDR3 is kept, 30 bases in frame from base 1. V loses 0 bases, J loses 14 bases, and the germline ends lie 7 bases apart. For CDR1 and CDR2, the germline V gene lists SQVTM and ANQGSEA. The data are from a study of CD8+ T cells in alopecia areata (dated by TCRdb to the late 2010s). About the investigation overall: Treated patients were enrolled in an open-label pilot trial of oral tofacitinib at 5 to 10 mg twice daily for moderate-to-severe alopecia areata. Patients stayed on tofacitinib for 6 to 18 months and then had 6 months of follow-up off drug so that delayed response and recurrence could be assessed. For the treated patients, the SALT score, which quantifies what percentage of scalp surface area is affected, served as the measure of disease severity. High-throughput TCRbeta sequencing was used to examine T cell clonal expansion in alopecia areata in both the C3H/HeJ mouse model and human patients. In humans, TCRbeta sequencing was performed on scalp tissue and on sorted CD4+ and CD8+ peripheral blood T cells from healthy controls and from patients with patchy or totalis/universalis alopecia areata. Patients on tofacitinib were biopsied at baseline and after 4 and 24 weeks of treatment, and several of the patients also had a later scalp biopsy. Scalp clonality was compared among normal scalp (n=4), patchy alopecia areata scalp (n=8), and alopecia totalis/universalis scalp (n=8). The RNA source kit depended on sample type: the PAXgene miRNA kit for fixed scalp, the miRNeasy kit for PBMCs, and the RNeasy kit for mouse skin. TCRbeta CDR3 regions were amplified by immunoSEQ multiplex PCR using 35 Vbeta forward and 13 Jbeta reverse primers. Study-wide findings and limitations: Because the treated cohort was small and had just a single nonresponder, larger studies are needed to establish links between baseline CD8+ expansion and response. Shared TCR sequences between patients were less evident than in mice, which may be partly attributable to HLA diversity in the patient population. Tofacitinib significantly decreased scalp clonality and the number of expanded CD8+ clones among the top 100 scalp clones. During tofacitinib treatment, many expanded lesional clones remained in scalp and blood, and this persistence may partly explain relapse after treatment is stopped. Unlike mouse skin, where gammadelta T cells dominate, normal human skin contains resident alphabeta T cells that get sequenced too, which complicates analysis of the scalp TCR repertoire. Lesional scalp, especially in alopecia totalis/universalis, showed higher clonality and more expanded CD8+ clones than normal scalp, suggesting antigenic drive.

The library was built by means of the immunoSEQ multiplex PCR assay. RNA was extracted from all samples and reverse transcribed into cDNA as template for TCR sequencing. First-strand cDNA was synthesized using SuperScript III with a 2:1 mix of oligo-dT and random hexamers. A synthetic immune receptor repertoire was used to measure amplification bias, and any remaining bias was corrected computationally. Per the source publication's procedure: Raw reads were preprocessed to remove errors, and CDR3 was defined according to IMGT conventions as the region from the conserved cysteine to phenylalanine. To get clonality, Shannon entropy was normalized by log2 of the number of productive unique TCRs and the result was subtracted from 1. Scalp TCRbeta sequences were cross-referenced with sorted blood CD4 and CD8 repertoires so that the CD4 or CD8 identity of scalp clones could be inferred. This immuneACCESS table, as held by TCRdb, lists in-frame sequences with V and J called but not all clones. Of the missing ones, under half trace to an unresolved V gene in checked studies; the others have no known cause. V and J calls and clone size come straight from that table; D and trimming were deduced from the DNA. The sample contains roughly 70,000 clones, over 25% of them found a single time. The leading ten clones occupy more than 12% of the sample.

The rearranged chain carries TRBV29-1 and TRBJ2-2, with no confidently assigned D gene. Sequences were derived from CD8+ T cells sorted from blood, sampled at week 4, from a patient treated with tofacitinib. This clonotype originated in a human donor with alopecia areata. CDR3 loop: CSVEDAGLFF. Read as DNA, the sequence is TGCAGCGTTGAAGACGCTGGACTGTTTTTT.